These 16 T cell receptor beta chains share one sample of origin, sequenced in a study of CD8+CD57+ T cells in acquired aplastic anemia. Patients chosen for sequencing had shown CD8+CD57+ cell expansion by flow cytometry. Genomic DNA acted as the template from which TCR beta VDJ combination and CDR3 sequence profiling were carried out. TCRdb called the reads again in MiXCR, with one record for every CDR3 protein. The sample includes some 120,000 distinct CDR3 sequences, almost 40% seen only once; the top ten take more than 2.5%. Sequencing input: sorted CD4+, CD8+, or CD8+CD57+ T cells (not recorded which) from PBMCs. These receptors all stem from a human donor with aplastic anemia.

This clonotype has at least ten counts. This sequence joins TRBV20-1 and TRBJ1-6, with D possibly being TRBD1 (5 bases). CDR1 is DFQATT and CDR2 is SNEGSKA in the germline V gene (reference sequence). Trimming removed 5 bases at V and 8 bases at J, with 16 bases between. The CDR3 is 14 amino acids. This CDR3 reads CSAHIRDSHSPLHF. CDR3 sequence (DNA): TGCAGTGCTCACATCCGGGACTCCCATTCACCCCTCCACTTT.

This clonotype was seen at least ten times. The CDR3 sequence is CASSAKRGDQPQHF. The CDR3 DNA reads as TGTGCCAGCAGTGCCAAGAGGGGGGATCAGCCCCAGCATTTT. This chain links TRBV12-3 or TRBV12-4 with TRBJ1-5; D possibly corresponds to TRBD1 (6 bases). The CDR3 runs 14 residues. V lost 5 bases to trimming and J lost 5 bases, with 13 bases between them.

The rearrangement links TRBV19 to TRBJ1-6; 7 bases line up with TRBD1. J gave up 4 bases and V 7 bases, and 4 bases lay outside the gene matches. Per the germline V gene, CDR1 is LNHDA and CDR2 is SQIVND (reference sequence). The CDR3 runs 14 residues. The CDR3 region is CASMEGQYNSPLHF. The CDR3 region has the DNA TGTGCCAGTATGGAGGGACAGTATAATTCACCCCTCCACTTT.

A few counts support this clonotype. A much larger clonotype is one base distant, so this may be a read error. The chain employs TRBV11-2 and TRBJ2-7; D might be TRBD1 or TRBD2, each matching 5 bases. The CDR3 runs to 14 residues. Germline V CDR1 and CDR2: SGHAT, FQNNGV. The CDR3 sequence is CAGSLKGDPYEQYF. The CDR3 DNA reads TGTGCCGGCAGCTTAAAAGGGGACCCCTACGAGCAGTACTTC.

The CDR3 region is CATSDPGSREAFF. The CDR3 DNA reads as TGTGCCACCAGTGATCCCGGGAGCCGAGAAGCTTTCTTT. This rearrangement joins TRBV24-1 to TRBJ1-1, with D unclear. The ends were cut back, 3 bases at V and 8 bases at J, with 12 bases in the middle. This CDR3 has 13 amino acids. CDR1 and CDR2 from the germline V gene are KGHDR and SFDVKD.

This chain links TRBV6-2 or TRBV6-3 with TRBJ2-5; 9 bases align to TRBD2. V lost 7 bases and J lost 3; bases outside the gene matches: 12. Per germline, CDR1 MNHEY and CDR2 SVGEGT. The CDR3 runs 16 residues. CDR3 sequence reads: CASTKGGGASEETQYF. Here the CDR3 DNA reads TGTGCCAGCACCAAAGGCGGGGGGGCTTCGGAAGAGACCCAGTACTTC.

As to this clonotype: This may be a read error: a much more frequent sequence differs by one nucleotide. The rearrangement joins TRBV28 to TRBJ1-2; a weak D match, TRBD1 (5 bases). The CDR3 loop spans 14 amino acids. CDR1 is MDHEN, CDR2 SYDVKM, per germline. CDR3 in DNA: TGTCCCAGCAGTCTGACAGCGAAAGTATATGGCTACACCTTC. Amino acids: CPSSLTAKVYGYTF.

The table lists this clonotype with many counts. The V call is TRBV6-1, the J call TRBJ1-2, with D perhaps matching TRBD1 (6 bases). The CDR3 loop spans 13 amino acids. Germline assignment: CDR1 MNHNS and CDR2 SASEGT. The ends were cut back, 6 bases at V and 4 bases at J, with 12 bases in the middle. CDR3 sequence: CASRQQGPYGYTF. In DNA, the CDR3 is TGTGCCAGCAGACAACAGGGACCCTATGGCTACACCTTC.

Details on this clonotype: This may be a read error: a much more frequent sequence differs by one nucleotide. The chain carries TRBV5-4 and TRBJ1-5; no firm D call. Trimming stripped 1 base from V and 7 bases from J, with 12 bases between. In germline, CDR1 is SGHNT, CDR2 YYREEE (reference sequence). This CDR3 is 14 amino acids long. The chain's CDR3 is CASSLFSGGQPQHF. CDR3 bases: TGTGCCAGCAGCTTGTTTAGCGGAGGACAGCCCCAGCATTTT. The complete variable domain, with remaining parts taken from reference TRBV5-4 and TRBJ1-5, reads ETGVTQSPTHLIKTRGQQVTLRCSSQSGHNTVSWYQQALGQGPQFIFQYYREEENGRGNFPPRFSGLQFPNYSSELNVNALELDDSALYLCASSLFSGGQPQHFGDGTRLSIL.

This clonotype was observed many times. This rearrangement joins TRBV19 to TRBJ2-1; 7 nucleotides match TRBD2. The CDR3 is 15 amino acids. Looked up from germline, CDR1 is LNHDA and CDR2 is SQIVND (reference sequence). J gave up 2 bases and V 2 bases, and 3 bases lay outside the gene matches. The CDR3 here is CASSIRGVTYNEQFF. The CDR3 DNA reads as TGTGCCAGTAGTATACGGGGGGTAACCTACAATGAGCAGTTCTTC.

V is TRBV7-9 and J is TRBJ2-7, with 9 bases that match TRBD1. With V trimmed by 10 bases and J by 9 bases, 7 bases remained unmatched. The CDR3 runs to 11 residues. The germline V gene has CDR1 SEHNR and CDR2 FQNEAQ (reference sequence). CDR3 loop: CATGQGRVQYF. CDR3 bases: TGTGCCACCGGACAGGGGCGGGTGCAGTACTTC.

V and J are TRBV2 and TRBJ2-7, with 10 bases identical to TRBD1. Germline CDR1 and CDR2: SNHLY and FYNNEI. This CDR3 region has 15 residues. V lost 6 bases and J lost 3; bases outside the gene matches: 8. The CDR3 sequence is CASSTGTGANYEQYV. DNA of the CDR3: TGTGCCAGCAGCACCGGGACAGGGGCCAACTACGAGCAGTACGTC.

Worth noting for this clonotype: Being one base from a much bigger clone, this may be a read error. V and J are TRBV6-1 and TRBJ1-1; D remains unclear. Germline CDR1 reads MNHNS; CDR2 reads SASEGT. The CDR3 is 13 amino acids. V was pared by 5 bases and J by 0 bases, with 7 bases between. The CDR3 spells CASSTKLNTEAFF. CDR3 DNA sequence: TGTGCCAGCAGTACGAAACTGAACACTGAAGCTTTCTTT.

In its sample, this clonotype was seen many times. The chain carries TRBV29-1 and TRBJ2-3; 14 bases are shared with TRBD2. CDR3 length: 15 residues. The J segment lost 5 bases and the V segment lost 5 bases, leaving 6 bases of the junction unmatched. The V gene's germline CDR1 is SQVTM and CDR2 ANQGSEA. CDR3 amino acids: CSVMTSGGAVDTQYF. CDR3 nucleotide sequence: TGCAGCGTTATGACTAGCGGGGGGGCCGTAGATACGCAGTATTTT.

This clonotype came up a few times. The CDR3 DNA reads TGTGCCAGCAGCCCGCGACAGGGGGCGAGGAGCAATCAGCCCCAGCATTTT. Translation gives CASSPRQGARSNQPQHF. V and J are TRBV11-2 and TRBJ1-5; 10 nucleotides line up with TRBD1. Germline CDR1 and CDR2: SGHAT and FQNNGV. With 5 bases clipped from V and 1 base from J, the junction kept 8 bases outside the gene matches. The CDR3 is made up of 17 amino acids.

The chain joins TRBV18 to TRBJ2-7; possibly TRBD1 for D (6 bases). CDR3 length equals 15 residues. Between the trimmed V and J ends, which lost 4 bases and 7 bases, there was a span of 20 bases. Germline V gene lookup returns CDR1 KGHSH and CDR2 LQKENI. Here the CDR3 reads CASSLERQDGTEQYF. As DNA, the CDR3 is TGTGCCAGCTCACTAGAAAGACAGGATGGTACGGAGCAGTACTTC.